This TCR beta chain was obtained from a study of blood T cell repertoires in COVID-19. Across the whole study: Whether acute or convalescent, the COVID-19 samples came from the United States, Italy and Spain. PBMCs, B-cell-depleted T cells, or T cells were the source of the cDNA or gDNA that made up the material.

All enrollees were roughly 18 to 100 years old and from roughly 26 US areas. Donors of Cohort 3 who recovered were those that had two negative PCRs, clearance, or symptom resolution. The germline V and J ends were trimmed by 3 bases and 2 bases, with 11 bases remaining between them. This CDR3 region has 15 residues. The germline CDR1 and CDR2 sequences are MGHDK and SYGVNS. Here immunoSEQ multiplex PCR was the method, and the copy in TCRdb shows in-frame clones only, minus some. The sample consists of fewer than 350,000 clones, less than 85% of them appearing once. The material sequenced was PBMCs or T cells enriched from blood (not recorded which). This chain uses TRBV25-1 with TRBJ2-1; TRBD1 might be the D (7 bases). This TCR was sampled from a woman between 50 and 59 years old who had recovered from COVID-19. The CDR3: CASSDSGGPYNEQFF. The CDR3 nucleotides are TGTGCCAGCAGTGATTCAGGGGGGCCCTACAATGAGCAGTTCTTC.